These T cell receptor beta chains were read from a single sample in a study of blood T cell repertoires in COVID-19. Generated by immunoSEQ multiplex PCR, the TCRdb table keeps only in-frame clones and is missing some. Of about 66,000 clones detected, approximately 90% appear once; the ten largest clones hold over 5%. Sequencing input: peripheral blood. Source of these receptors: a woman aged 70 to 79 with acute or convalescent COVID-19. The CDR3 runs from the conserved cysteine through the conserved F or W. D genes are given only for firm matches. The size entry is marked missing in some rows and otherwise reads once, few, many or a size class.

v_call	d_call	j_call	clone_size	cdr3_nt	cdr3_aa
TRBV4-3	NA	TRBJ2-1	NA	TGCGCCAGCGGGCAAACCTACTACAATGAGCAGTTCTTC	CASGQTYYNEQFF
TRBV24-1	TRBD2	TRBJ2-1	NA	TGTGCCACCAGTGATTCTGGACTAGCGGGGGCCTATAGCCTCTACAATGAGCAGTTCTTC	CATSDSGLAGAYSLYNEQFF
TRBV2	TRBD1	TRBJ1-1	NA	TGTGCCAGCAGTGAATTGGGACAGGGAAACACTGAAGCTTTCTTT	CASSELGQGNTEAFF
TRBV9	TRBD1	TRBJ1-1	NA	TGTGCCAGCAGCCCACGACAGGGGCAAGTGGGCACTGAAGCTTTCTTT	CASSPRQGQVGTEAFF
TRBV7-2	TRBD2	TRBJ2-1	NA	TGTGCCAGCAGGCAGACTAGCGCGCCGAGCTCCTACAATGAGCAGTTCTTC	CASRQTSAPSSYNEQFF
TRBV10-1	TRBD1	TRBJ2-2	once	TGCGCCAGCAGTCCGACACAAGGGACAGGGTTGACCGGGGAGCTGTTTTTT	CASSPTQGTGLTGELFF
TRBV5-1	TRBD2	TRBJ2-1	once	TGCGCCAGCAGCCCGGGGGGGGGCTACAATGAGCAGTTCTTC	CASSPGGGYNEQFF
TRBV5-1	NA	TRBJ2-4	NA	TGCGCCAGCAGCTTGGAAGGGGCGGGAAAACTGAACATTCAGTACTTC	CASSLEGAGKLNIQYF
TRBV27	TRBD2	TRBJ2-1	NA	TGTGCCAGCTGGTGGGGAGGGCCCTCAAATGAGCAGTTCTTC	CASWWGGPSNEQFF
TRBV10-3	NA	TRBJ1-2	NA	TGTGCCATCTACGGACGGGACTTAGGAGACTATGGCTACACCTTC	CAIYGRDLGDYGYTF